This TCR beta chain originates from a study of T cells in tumors after PD-1 blockade. At the level of the study: Daily vismodegib 150 mg continued in a subset of anti-PD-1-treated patients.

Using immunoSEQ multiplex PCR, the repertoire was profiled, and TCRdb retains in-frame clones only, with some absent. The sample lists roughly 25,000 clones; roughly 82% were seen once. The CDR3 is 12 amino acids. V lost 5 bases and J lost 10, with 12 bases in between. The germline V gene has CDR1 MNHEY and CDR2 SMNVEV (reference sequence). The starting material was PBMCs, obtained after anti-PD-1 treatment. The chain combines TRBV27 with TRBJ2-1, with D unresolved. This TCR was sampled from a human donor with basal cell carcinoma. The CDR3 here is CASSMAPPEQFF. The CDR3 DNA follows: TGTGCCAGCAGTATGGCCCCACCAGAGCAGTTCTTC.